The next 25 T cell receptor beta chains were all read from a single sample in a study of shared clonotypes between healthy human individuals. TCRdb's table, derived via immunoSEQ multiplex PCR, lists solely in-frame clones and lacks some. In the table there are 90,000 to 120,000 clones, about 70% of which are singletons. The source material was memory CD8+ T cells sorted from blood. Indicated subset: CD45RO+ cells pooled with CCR7-negative TemRA cells. The receptors derive from a woman aged 25 to 39 in good health.

V gene TRBV11-2 combines with J gene TRBJ1-1; D unresolved. There are 14 residues in the CDR3. Trimming took off 0 bases at V and 3 bases at J, with 8 bases between the two ends. Germline CDR1 and CDR2: SGHAT and FQNNGV. The DNA of the CDR3 is TGTGCCAGCAGCTTAGATATTGCCTACACTGAAGCTTTCTTT. It translates to CASSLDIAYTEAFF.

The chain uses TRBV11-1 and TRBJ2-7; 8 bases are shared with TRBD1. J lost 0 bases, V lost 4 bases, and 5 bases had no gene match. This CDR3 has 15 amino acids. Germline CDR1 is SGHAT and CDR2 is FQDESV (reference sequence). Written as DNA, the CDR3 is TGTGCCAGCAGCTCTAGGGACAGGATCTCCTACGAGCAGTACTTC. This sequence encodes CASSSRDRISYEQYF.

The V gene is TRBV27, the J gene TRBJ2-7, with D possibly matching TRBD2 (6 bases). The V gene lost 7 bases and the J gene lost 6 bases, with 25 bases spanning the gap. CDR1 is MNHEY and CDR2 is SMNVEV in the germline V gene (reference sequence). CDR3 size: 16 residues. CDR3 in DNA: TGTGCCAGCACCCCCAGGTCCCTAGCGTACACTACCGAGCAGTACTTC. Its protein is CASTPRSLAYTTEQYF.

The J gene is TRBJ2-3, the V gene TRBV6-4; 8 positions agree with TRBD2. This CDR3 has 16 amino acids. The germline gives CDR1 MRHNA, CDR2 SNTAGT. V dropped 0 bases and J dropped 0; count of bases not matched to a gene: 2. The CDR3, as DNA: TGTGCCAGCAGTGACTCGTCGGGGGGGAGCACAGATACGCAGTATTTT. Translated: CASSDSSGGSTDTQYF.

The J gene is TRBJ2-5, the V gene TRBV7-2; TRBD2 aligns across 9 bases. Germline V gene sequence: CDR1 SGHTA, CDR2 FQGNSA. The CDR3 totals 15 residues. Trimming took 5 bases from V and 7 from J; bases not matched to a gene: 11. The CDR3 DNA sequence: TGTGCCAGCAGCCCTGCCTCAGCGGGAGGCGGGACCCAGTACTTC. The encoded protein is CASSPASAGGGTQYF.

Only a few counts were recorded for this clone. The chain combines TRBV29-1 with TRBJ2-3; TRBD1 might be the D (6 bases). Trimming shortened V by 8 bases and J by 4 bases, and 22 bases separated the two germline ends. CDR1 is SQVTM and CDR2 is ANQGSEA in the germline V gene. The CDR3 loop spans 15 amino acids. CDR3 sequence: CSYFSGRGIADTQYF. Here the CDR3 DNA reads TGCAGCTACTTTTCGGGCAGGGGAATCGCAGATACGCAGTATTTT.

The rearrangement joins TRBV27 to TRBJ2-1; TRBD2 matches 9 bases. V was pared by 5 bases and J by 7 bases, with 6 bases of the junction left unmatched. The CDR3 runs to 14 residues. The germline gives CDR1 MNHEY, CDR2 SMNVEV (reference sequence). The CDR3 sequence: CASSPGLARNEQFF. The CDR3, as DNA: TGTGCCAGCAGTCCAGGACTAGCGCGAAATGAGCAGTTCTTC.

Worth noting for this clone: A read error may produce the germline difference seen at one junction end. This chain links TRBV10-3 with TRBJ1-1, with D uncertain. The CDR3 loop spans 13 amino acids. Germline V gene sequence: CDR1 ENHRY, CDR2 SYGVKD. The CDR3 protein is CASSETDRAEAFF. In DNA, the CDR3 is TGTGCCAGCAGTGAAACAGACCGGGCGGAAGCTTTCTTT.

The chain uses TRBV4-1 and TRBJ2-1; TRBD2 matches 7 bases. There are 16 residues in the CDR3. V was pared by 2 bases and J by 4 bases, with 8 bases of the junction left unmatched. Germline V lookup: CDR1 MGHRA, CDR2 YSYEKL. For the CDR3, the DNA is TGCGCCAGCAGCCAAACCTGGACGGGAGGTTACAATGAGCAGTTCTTC. This sequence encodes CASSQTWTGGYNEQFF.

This clone was seen more than once but under ten times. The chain recombines TRBV11-2 with TRBJ2-1; 9 bases fit TRBD2. The CDR3 extends over 18 amino acids. Germline V gene lookup returns CDR1 SGHAT and CDR2 FQNNGV. V lost 3 bases to trimming and J lost 5 bases; unmatched junction nucleotides: 14. The CDR3 bases are TGTGCCAGCAGCTTTCCCACTTTGGCGGGAGGGACGGACAATGAGCAGTTCTTC. Translated: CASSFPTLAGGTDNEQFF.

The table lists this clone with a few counts. V is TRBV7-8 and J is TRBJ2-7; a possible D gene is TRBD1 (5 bases). The CDR3 loop spans 16 amino acids. Trimming removed 5 bases at V and 0 bases at J, with 17 bases between. Per the germline V gene, CDR1 is SGHVS and CDR2 is FQNEAQ. The DNA for the CDR3 is TGTGCCAGCAGCCCCCAGGGCACCTCATACTCCTACGAGCAGTACTTC. This encodes CASSPQGTSYSYEQYF.

The rearrangement links TRBV2 to TRBJ2-3, with 13 bases matching TRBD2. In germline, CDR1 is SNHLY, CDR2 FYNNEI. The CDR3 contains 17 residues. Unmatched junction bases numbered 11, after V lost 8 bases and J lost 3 bases. CDR3 in DNA: TGTGCCAGCTGGATACTAGGACTAGCGGGAGAAACAGATACGCAGTATTTT. Amino acid sequence: CASWILGLAGETDTQYF. The full variable domain, completed using reference TRBV2 and TRBJ2-3, is EPEVTQTPSHQVTQMGQEVILRCVPISNHLYFYWYRQILGQKVEFLVSFYNNEISEKSEIFDDQFSVERPDGSNFTLKIRSTKLEDSAMYFCASWILGLAGETDTQYFGPGTRLTVL.

This clone was seen more than once but under ten times. The gene calls are TRBV18 and TRBJ2-2; a weak D match, TRBD2 (5 bases). The CDR3 length is 17 residues. Germline V gives CDR1 KGHSH, CDR2 LQKENI. Between the trimmed V and J ends, which lost 6 bases and 0 bases, there was a span of 17 bases. CDR3 sequence reads: CASSPRGPYANTGELFF. CDR3 in DNA: TGTGCCAGCTCTCCTCGAGGGCCGTATGCGAACACCGGGGAGCTGTTTTTT.

The V and J genes are TRBV5-1 and TRBJ2-2; 9 bases are shared with TRBD1. Germline V gene data show CDR1 as SGHRS and CDR2 as YFSETQ. The CDR3 contains 15 residues. The ends lost 2 bases at V and 5 bases at J; junction bases unmatched: 4. The CDR3 here is CASSFGDRDTGELFF. The CDR3 DNA reads TGCGCCAGCAGCTTCGGGGACAGGGATACCGGGGAGCTGTTTTTT. Supplemented by reference TRBV5-1 and TRBJ2-2, the full variable domain reads KAGVTQTPRYLIKTRGQQVTLSCSPISGHRSVSWYQQTPGQGLQFLFEYFSETQRNKGNFPGRFSGRQFSNSRSEMNVSTLELGDSALYLCASSFGDRDTGELFFGEGSRLTVL.

This sequence joins TRBV9 and TRBJ2-7, with 9 bases identical to TRBD1. Germline CDR1 and CDR2: SGDLS and YYNGEE. With 3 bases clipped from V and 0 bases from J, the junction kept 10 bases outside the gene matches. The CDR3 contains 17 residues. Here the CDR3 reads CASSDSTGTGSSYEQYF. Here the CDR3 DNA reads TGTGCCAGCAGCGACAGTACCGGGACAGGGAGCTCCTACGAGCAGTACTTC.

This chain connects TRBV18 to TRBJ2-7; the D gene is possibly TRBD1 (5 bases). Germline V gene data show CDR1 as KGHSH and CDR2 as LQKENI. The CDR3 length is 17 residues. The germline V and J ends were trimmed by 2 bases and 2 bases, with 19 bases remaining between them. CDR3 nucleotide sequence: TGTGCCAGCTCACCAGTAAAGGGGTCACCACTCCCCTACGAGCAGTACTTC. It codes for CASSPVKGSPLPYEQYF.

The chain recombines TRBV10-2 with TRBJ2-3, with 8 bases fitting TRBD2. CDR1 is WSHSY, CDR2 SAAADI, per germline. J lost 1 base, V lost 8 bases, and 2 bases had no gene match. This CDR3 spans 13 amino acids. CDR3 DNA sequence: TGCGCCAGCGGCGGGAGGCGCACAGATACGCAGTATTTT. Translated: CASGGRRTDTQYF.

In this sample, this clone turned up a few times. This sequence joins TRBV5-4 and TRBJ2-7; possible D gene TRBD1, 5 bases. The ends were cut back, 0 bases at V and 5 bases at J, with 12 bases in the middle. Germline V lookup: CDR1 SGHNT, CDR2 YYREEE (reference sequence). This CDR3 contains 14 residues. The CDR3 DNA reads as TGTGCCAGCAGCTTGGCGACAGTGGTAAACGAGCAGTACTTC. It codes for CASSLATVVNEQYF. Drawing the rest from reference TRBV5-4 and TRBJ2-7, the complete variable domain is ETGVTQSPTHLIKTRGQQVTLRCSSQSGHNTVSWYQQALGQGPQFIFQYYREEENGRGNFPPRFSGLQFPNYSSELNVNALELDDSALYLCASSLATVVNEQYFGPGTRLTVT.

This chain's CDR3 is CASSTPTVHLPNEQFF. The CDR3 bases are TGTGCCAGTAGTACCCCGACGGTACACTTACCCAATGAGCAGTTCTTC. The chain links TRBV19 to TRBJ2-1, with D uncertain. The CDR3 is made up of 16 amino acids. V lost 4 bases to trimming and J lost 6 bases, with 19 bases between them. Germline loops: CDR1 LNHDA, CDR2 SQIVND (reference sequence).

The chain joins TRBV5-6 to TRBJ1-4, with D possibly matching TRBD1 (5 bases). V was pared by 7 bases and J by 5 bases, with 12 bases between. CDR3 length: 13 residues. In germline, CDR1 is SGHDT, CDR2 YYEEEE. CDR3 coding DNA: TGTGCCAGCGAGGGCAGGGAGAATGAAAAACTGTTTTTT. Protein product: CASEGRENEKLFF.

This clone has ten or more counts. The V gene is TRBV27, the J gene TRBJ1-5; possible D gene TRBD1, 6 bases. Trimming took off 5 bases at V and 3 bases at J, with 17 bases between the two ends. CDR1 and CDR2 from the germline V gene are MNHEY and SMNVEV (reference sequence). CDR3 length equals 16 residues. This CDR3 reads CASSPQLGQNNQPQHF. CDR3 coding DNA: TGTGCCAGCAGTCCCCAGCTCGGACAGAACAATCAGCCCCAGCATTTT.

The chain couples TRBV5-4 to TRBJ2-7, with 7 bases fitting TRBD2. The CDR3 is 16 amino acids. The trim removed 0 bases at V and 2 bases at J, leaving 8 bases unmatched. Germline values: CDR1 SGHNT, CDR2 YYREEE (reference sequence). Written as DNA, the CDR3 is TGTGCCAGCAGCTTGGAGGGCGGGAGCCTACCCTACGAGCAGTACTTC. This codes for CASSLEGGSLPYEQYF. Using reference TRBV5-4 and TRBJ2-7 for the parts outside the CDR3, the full variable domain is ETGVTQSPTHLIKTRGQQVTLRCSSQSGHNTVSWYQQALGQGPQFIFQYYREEENGRGNFPPRFSGLQFPNYSSELNVNALELDDSALYLCASSLEGGSLPYEQYFGPGTRLTVT.

The chain couples TRBV5-1 to TRBJ2-2; 7 nucleotides agree with TRBD1. Germline V gene lookup returns CDR1 SGHRS and CDR2 YFSETQ. The CDR3 consists of 15 residues. J gave up 6 bases and V 2 bases, and 7 bases lay outside the gene matches. This CDR3 reads CASSFPTGMPGELFF. The CDR3 DNA follows: TGCGCCAGCAGCTTCCCGACAGGGATGCCCGGGGAGCTGTTTTTT. The full variable domain, rest sourced from reference TRBV5-1 and TRBJ2-2, is KAGVTQTPRYLIKTRGQQVTLSCSPISGHRSVSWYQQTPGQGLQFLFEYFSETQRNKGNFPGRFSGRQFSNSRSEMNVSTLELGDSALYLCASSFPTGMPGELFFGEGSRLTVL.

The chain has TRBV7-9 and TRBJ2-1; 9 bases match TRBD2. Per the germline V gene, CDR1 is SEHNR and CDR2 is FQNEAQ (reference sequence). Trimming cost V 8 bases and J 8 bases; bases outside gene matches: 13. CDR3 length: 15 amino acids. Written as DNA, the CDR3 is TGTGCCAGCCCGGGTGAACGCGGGAGGGGAGATGAGCAGTTCTTC. Translation: CASPGERGRGDEQFF. The variable domain in full, completed from reference TRBV7-9 and TRBJ2-1, reads DTGVSQNPRHKITKRGQNVTFRCDPISEHNRLYWYRQTLGQGPEFLTYFQNEAQLEKSRLLSDRFSAERPKGSFSTLEIQRTEQGDSAMYLCASPGERGRGDEQFFGPGTRLTVL.

This clone has a handful of counts. V and J are TRBV27 and TRBJ2-5; TRBD1 or TRBD2 may be the D gene (5 bases each). Germline CDR1 is MNHEY and CDR2 is SMNVEV (reference sequence). V was shortened by 6 bases and J by 3 bases, with 23 bases between the two germline ends. The CDR3 length is 17 residues. CDR3 coding DNA: TGTGCCAGCAGGGACTCCCACGCAAGGACACGCGAAGAGACCCAGTACTTC. It yields the protein CASRDSHARTREETQYF.